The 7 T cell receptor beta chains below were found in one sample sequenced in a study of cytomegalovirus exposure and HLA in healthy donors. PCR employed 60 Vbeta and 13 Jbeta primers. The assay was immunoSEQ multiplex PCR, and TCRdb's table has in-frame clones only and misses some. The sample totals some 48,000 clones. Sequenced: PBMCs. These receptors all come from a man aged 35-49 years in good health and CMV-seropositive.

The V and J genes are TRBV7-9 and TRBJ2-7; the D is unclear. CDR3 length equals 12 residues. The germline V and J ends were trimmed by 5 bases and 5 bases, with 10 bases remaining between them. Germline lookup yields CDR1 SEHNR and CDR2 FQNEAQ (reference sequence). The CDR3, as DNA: TGTGCCAGCAGCCTAATGGGCGACGAGCAGTACTTC. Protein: CASSLMGDEQYF.

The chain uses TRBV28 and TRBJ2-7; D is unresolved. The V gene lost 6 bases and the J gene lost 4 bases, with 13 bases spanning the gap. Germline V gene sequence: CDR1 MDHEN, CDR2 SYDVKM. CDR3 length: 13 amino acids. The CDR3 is CASRSPSRYEQYF. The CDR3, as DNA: TGTGCCAGCAGGTCCCCCTCCAGGTACGAGCAGTACTTC.

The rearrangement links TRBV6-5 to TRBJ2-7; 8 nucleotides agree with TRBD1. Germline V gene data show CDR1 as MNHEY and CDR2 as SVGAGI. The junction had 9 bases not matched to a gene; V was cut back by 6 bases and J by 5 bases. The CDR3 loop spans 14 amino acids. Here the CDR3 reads CASSRDRNNHEQYF. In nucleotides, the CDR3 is TGTGCCAGCAGCAGGGACAGGAACAACCACGAGCAGTACTTC.

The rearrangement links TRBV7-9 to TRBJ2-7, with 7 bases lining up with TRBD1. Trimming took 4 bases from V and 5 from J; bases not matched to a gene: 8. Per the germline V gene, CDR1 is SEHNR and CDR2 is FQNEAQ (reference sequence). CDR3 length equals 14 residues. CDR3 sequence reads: CASSSPLGGHEQYF. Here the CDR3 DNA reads TGTGCCAGCAGCTCCCCTCTAGGGGGCCACGAGCAGTACTTC. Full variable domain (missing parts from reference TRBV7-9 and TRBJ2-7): DTGVSQNPRHKITKRGQNVTFRCDPISEHNRLYWYRQTLGQGPEFLTYFQNEAQLEKSRLLSDRFSAERPKGSFSTLEIQRTEQGDSAMYLCASSSPLGGHEQYFGPGTRLTVT.

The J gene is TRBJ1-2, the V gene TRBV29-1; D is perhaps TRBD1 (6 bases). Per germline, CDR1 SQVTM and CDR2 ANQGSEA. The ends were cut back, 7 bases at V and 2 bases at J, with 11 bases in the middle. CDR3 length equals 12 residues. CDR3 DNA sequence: TGCAGCGCCGCAACAGGGAACTATGGCTACACCTTC. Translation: CSAATGNYGYTF.

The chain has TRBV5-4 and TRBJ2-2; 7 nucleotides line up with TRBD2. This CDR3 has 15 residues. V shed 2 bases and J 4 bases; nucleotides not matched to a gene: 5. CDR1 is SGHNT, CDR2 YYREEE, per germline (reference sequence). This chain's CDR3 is CASSFGRGFTGELFF. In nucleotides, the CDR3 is TGTGCCAGCAGCTTCGGGCGGGGGTTCACCGGGGAGCTGTTTTTT.

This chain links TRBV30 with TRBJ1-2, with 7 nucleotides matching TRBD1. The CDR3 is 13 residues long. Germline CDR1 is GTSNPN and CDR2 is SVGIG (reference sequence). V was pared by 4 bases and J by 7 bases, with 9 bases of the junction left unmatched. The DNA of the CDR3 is TGTGCCTGGATGCCAGGGGGTGGAGGTGGCTACACCTTC. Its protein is CAWMPGGGGGYTF.